This TCR beta chain derives from a study of somatic mutations in cytotoxic T cells in rheumatoid arthritis. Looking at the study overall: Flow cytometry sorted some V beta antibody-stained T-cell populations to nearly 100% purity, V beta1+ cells among them being sequenced for TCRB.

Only in-frame clones appear in the TCRdb table, and some are missing; sequencing was by immunoSEQ multiplex PCR. The sample consists of 15,000 to 20,000 clones, roughly 72% of them appearing once. J lost 6 bases, V lost 2 bases, and 9 bases had no gene match. The CDR3 spans 14 residues. Germline-derived CDR1 and CDR2 are SQVTM and ANQGSEA. By positive magnetic bead selection, CD4+ and CD8+ cells were isolated, and their purity was checked by flow cytometry. General study findings and limits: For rheumatoid arthritis patients, CD8+ clonality increased with age, whereas it did not in healthy controls. Antigen specificity of the expanded CD8+ clones was not determined.

In the case of this clone: The antigen remains undetermined.

The sample taken for sequencing was CD8+ T cells sorted from blood. This rearrangement joins TRBV29-1 to TRBJ2-7; 8 bases match TRBD1. This receptor was obtained from a man in his 60s in good health. In nucleotides, the CDR3 is TGCAGCGTTGAACCTGGACAGGGTTCTTTCGAGCAGTACTTC. It encodes CSVEPGQGSFEQYF.